This T cell receptor (beta chain) emerged from a study of graft-versus-host responses after intestinal transplantation. Study-level information: Recipients had multivisceral, liver-intestinal, or isolated intestinal transplants. Each recipient received anti-thymocyte globulin induction, then tacrolimus and steroids for about three years.

Germline V CDR1 and CDR2: PRHDT, FYEKMQ (reference sequence). Germline trimming cut 4 bases from V and 8 bases from J; bases unmatched to any gene: 34. The CDR3 has 22 residues. Generated by immunoSEQ multiplex PCR, the TCRdb table keeps only in-frame clones and is missing some. The sample consists of about 120,000 clones, roughly 91% of them appearing once. Notes on the study in general: With peak circulating GvH clone levels came an association with early post-transplant HvG declines. The marrow of recipients harbored GvH clones, and ileum or blood showed some of them first.

Regarding this clone: As yet, its antigen is unknown.

The TCR sequence derives from a human donor who received an intestinal transplant. The rearrangement links TRBV13 to TRBJ1-2, with 7 nucleotides matching TRBD1. The specimen comprised unstimulated CD4+ T cells sorted from spleen or lymph node cells, sampled before intestinal transplant. CDR3 sequence reads: CASSSSPKTQGPASSTGPGYTF. The CDR3 nucleotides are TGTGCCAGCAGCTCTTCCCCAAAGACACAGGGGCCCGCATCGTCAACGGGTCCCGGCTACACCTTC.